Listed below are T cell receptor beta chains from one sample, sequenced in a study of human T cells and chemical hapten exposure. From the RACE reads, TCRdb called clonotypes with MiXCR, one entry per CDR3 protein. Of around 80,000 distinct CDR3 sequences listed, over 8.5% were seen once; the top ten hold around 1.4%. The sequenced material came from whole blood. Source of these receptors: a male donor in good health. Some clones in this sample may be carry-over from other donors' samples. Both conserved end residues are part of each CDR3. Fields, in order: V gene, J gene, D gene, clone size, CDR3 DNA, CDR3 protein. D genes are given only for firm matches. Not every row has a clone size; where given, it reads once, few, many or a size class.

v_call: TRBV12-3/TRBV12-4
j_call: TRBJ1-1
d_call: .
clone_size: many
cdr3_nt: TGTGCCAGCAGTTTAGAGGGTCAGCCGAACACTGAAGCTTTCTTT
cdr3_aa: CASSLEGQPNTEAFF

v_call: TRBV29-1
j_call: TRBJ2-3
d_call: TRBD2
clone_size: .
cdr3_nt: TGCAGCGTTGAACTAGCGGGGACGACAGATACGCAGTATTTT
cdr3_aa: CSVELAGTTDTQYF

v_call: TRBV27
j_call: TRBJ1-6
d_call: .
clone_size: many
cdr3_nt: TGTGCCAGCAGCCAGGGCTTGAATTCACCCCTCCACTTT
cdr3_aa: CASSQGLNSPLHF

v_call: TRBV9
j_call: TRBJ1-1
d_call: .
clone_size: many
cdr3_nt: TGTGCCAGCAGCGTATCGGGGAACACTGAAGCTTTCTTT
cdr3_aa: CASSVSGNTEAFF

v_call: TRBV25-1
j_call: TRBJ1-2
d_call: TRBD1
clone_size: many
cdr3_nt: TGTGCCAGCAGTGAACCGAGTACAGGGGGCCGGTATGGCTACACCTTC
cdr3_aa: CASSEPSTGGRYGYTF

v_call: TRBV6-5
j_call: TRBJ1-5
d_call: .
clone_size: few
cdr3_nt: TGTGCCAGCAGTTACTATAGCAATCAGCCCCAGCATTTT
cdr3_aa: CASSYYSNQPQHF

v_call: TRBV27
j_call: TRBJ2-7
d_call: TRBD1
clone_size: few
cdr3_nt: TGTGCCAGCAGTTTAATAGGGGGCGGTTCCTACGAGCAGTACTTC
cdr3_aa: CASSLIGGGSYEQYF

v_call: TRBV19
j_call: TRBJ1-2
d_call: TRBD1
clone_size: .
cdr3_nt: TGTGCCAGTAGTATGGAGACAGGGGAAGACTATGGCTACACCTTC
cdr3_aa: CASSMETGEDYGYTF

v_call: TRBV3-1
j_call: TRBJ2-5
d_call: TRBD2
clone_size: many
cdr3_nt: TGTGCCAGCAGCCAACCGGGACTAGCGGCCGACGGAGAGACCCAGTACTTC
cdr3_aa: CASSQPGLAADGETQYF

v_call: TRBV19
j_call: TRBJ2-6
d_call: TRBD1
clone_size: .
cdr3_nt: TGTGCCAGTAGTTTTACAGGGGCGCTCACTACTGGGGCCAACGTCCTGACTTTC
cdr3_aa: CASSFTGALTTGANVLTF

v_call: TRBV4-1
j_call: TRBJ1-4
d_call: .
clone_size: few
cdr3_nt: TGCGCCAGCAGCCGCCGCACAGGCCGTAATGAAAAACTGTTTTTT
cdr3_aa: CASSRRTGRNEKLFF

v_call: TRBV7-2
j_call: TRBJ1-1
d_call: TRBD1
clone_size: few
cdr3_nt: TGTGCCAGCAGCTCCGAAGGGACAGCGAACACTGAAGCTTTCTTT
cdr3_aa: CASSSEGTANTEAFF

v_call: TRBV5-6
j_call: TRBJ2-1
d_call: TRBD2
clone_size: few
cdr3_nt: TGTGCCAGCAGCCCCCGCGCGGCGCGGGAGACCGATGAGCAGTTCTTC
cdr3_aa: CASSPRAARETDEQFF

v_call: TRBV20-1
j_call: TRBJ2-5
d_call: .
clone_size: .
cdr3_nt: TGCAGTGCTAGGTTGAGCGGCCCGGAGACCCAGTACTTC
cdr3_aa: CSARLSGPETQYF

v_call: TRBV25-1
j_call: TRBJ2-1
d_call: .
clone_size: few
cdr3_nt: TGTGCCAGCAGTGTTCACCTTGGACCTGCATACAATGAGCAGTTCTTC
cdr3_aa: CASSVHLGPAYNEQFF

v_call: TRBV7-8
j_call: TRBJ1-3
d_call: .
clone_size: few
cdr3_nt: TGTGCCAGCAGCCCGTACGGCAGATACTCTGGAAACACCATATATTTT
cdr3_aa: CASSPYGRYSGNTIYF

v_call: TRBV9
j_call: TRBJ1-1
d_call: .
clone_size: few
cdr3_nt: TGTGCCAGCAGCGCCTCGTCCAAGAACACTGAAGCTTTCTTT
cdr3_aa: CASSASSKNTEAFF

v_call: TRBV20-1
j_call: TRBJ2-7
d_call: TRBD2
clone_size: many
cdr3_nt: TGCAGTGCTAGAGACCCGAAGCGGGGGGCCTCCTACGAGCAGTACTTC
cdr3_aa: CSARDPKRGASYEQYF

v_call: TRBV29-1
j_call: TRBJ1-5
d_call: .
clone_size: .
cdr3_nt: TGCAGCGTGAAAATTACCGGGACCGATAGCAATCAGCCCCAGCATTTT
cdr3_aa: CSVKITGTDSNQPQHF

v_call: TRBV19
j_call: TRBJ2-1
d_call: .
clone_size: .
cdr3_nt: TGTGCCAGTAGGGCCGGAGGCCTCTACAATGAGCAGTTCTTC
cdr3_aa: CASRAGGLYNEQFF

v_call: TRBV5-1
j_call: TRBJ1-5
d_call: .
clone_size: .
cdr3_nt: TGCGCCAGCAGCTTGGGCGCACCGGATGCTAGCAATCAGCCCCAGCATTTT
cdr3_aa: CASSLGAPDASNQPQHF

v_call: TRBV6-6
j_call: TRBJ2-7
d_call: TRBD2
clone_size: many
cdr3_nt: TGTGCCAGCAGCCCGGGACTAGCGGGAGCCTACGAGCAGTACTTC
cdr3_aa: CASSPGLAGAYEQYF

v_call: TRBV5-1
j_call: TRBJ2-3
d_call: .
clone_size: .
cdr3_nt: TGCGCCAGCAGCTTGGATGCGAACAGGGGCACAGATACGCAGTATTTT
cdr3_aa: CASSLDANRGTDTQYF

v_call: TRBV4-1
j_call: TRBJ2-6
d_call: .
clone_size: few
cdr3_nt: TGCGCCAGCAGCCAAGAGACTTCTGGGGCCAACGTCCTGACTTTC
cdr3_aa: CASSQETSGANVLTF

v_call: TRBV7-2
j_call: TRBJ1-1
d_call: .
clone_size: .
cdr3_nt: TGTGCCAGCAGCATGGGACGGTCGAACACTGAAGCTTTCTTT
cdr3_aa: CASSMGRSNTEAFF

v_call: TRBV12-3/TRBV12-4
j_call: TRBJ1-1
d_call: .
clone_size: few
cdr3_nt: TGTGCCAGCACCTGGGGGTTGAACACTGAAGCTTTCTTT
cdr3_aa: CASTWGLNTEAFF

v_call: TRBV6-5
j_call: TRBJ2-1
d_call: .
clone_size: .
cdr3_nt: TGTGCCAGCAGTTACGGTGGTAGCTTGTACAATGAGCAGTTCTTC
cdr3_aa: CASSYGGSLYNEQFF

v_call: TRBV7-8
j_call: TRBJ1-1
d_call: TRBD1
clone_size: .
cdr3_nt: TGTGCCAGCAGCCCGACAGGGGCCGCTGAAGCTTTCTTT
cdr3_aa: CASSPTGAAEAFF

v_call: TRBV12-3/TRBV12-4
j_call: TRBJ2-2
d_call: .
clone_size: few
cdr3_nt: TGTGCCAGCAGTTTAGCGGGAAGGACCGGGGAGCTGTTTTTT
cdr3_aa: CASSLAGRTGELFF

v_call: TRBV5-1
j_call: TRBJ2-6
d_call: TRBD1
clone_size: few
cdr3_nt: TGCGCCAGCAGCTCGGGACAGGGGAGGACTGGGGCCAACGTCCTGACTTTC
cdr3_aa: CASSSGQGRTGANVLTF

v_call: TRBV6-5
j_call: TRBJ1-1
d_call: TRBD1
clone_size: .
cdr3_nt: TGTGCCAGCAGTTTCTATACCGGGACAGGGGAGGCTGAAGCTTTCTTT
cdr3_aa: CASSFYTGTGEAEAFF

v_call: TRBV18
j_call: TRBJ2-2
d_call: TRBD2
clone_size: .
cdr3_nt: TGTGCCAGCTCACCACCCCTAGCGGGAGGAACCGGGGAGCTGTTTTTT
cdr3_aa: CASSPPLAGGTGELFF

v_call: TRBV3-1
j_call: TRBJ2-7
d_call: TRBD1
clone_size: few
cdr3_nt: TGTGCCAGCAGCCCCCAGGCAGGGGGATTTGAAGAGCAGTACTTC
cdr3_aa: CASSPQAGGFEEQYF

v_call: TRBV20-1
j_call: TRBJ1-5
d_call: .
clone_size: .
cdr3_nt: TGCAGTGCTAGAGATTGGCCTGGGAATCAGCCCCAGCATTTT
cdr3_aa: CSARDWPGNQPQHF

v_call: TRBV4-3
j_call: TRBJ2-5
d_call: TRBD1
clone_size: few
cdr3_nt: TGCGCCAGCAGCCAAGGGAGAGGACCCGGGACAGGGCGCCAAGAGACCCAGTACTTC
cdr3_aa: CASSQGRGPGTGRQETQYF

v_call: TRBV10-3
j_call: TRBJ1-1
d_call: .
clone_size: few
cdr3_nt: TGTGCCACTCTCGAGGGGAGGAACACTGAAGCTTTCTTT
cdr3_aa: CATLEGRNTEAFF

v_call: TRBV24-1
j_call: TRBJ2-2
d_call: .
clone_size: .
cdr3_nt: TGTGCCACCAGTGAACCCGACGTCACCGGGGAGCTGTTTTTT
cdr3_aa: CATSEPDVTGELFF

v_call: TRBV6-5
j_call: TRBJ1-1
d_call: TRBD1
clone_size: few
cdr3_nt: TGTGCCAGCAGCTTCGGACAGGGGGGGCTAGCTTTCTTT
cdr3_aa: CASSFGQGGLAFF

v_call: TRBV7-9
j_call: TRBJ2-6
d_call: .
clone_size: many
cdr3_nt: TGTGCCAGCAGCTTAGCAGGGAACCCTGGGGCCAACGTCCTGACTTTC
cdr3_aa: CASSLAGNPGANVLTF

v_call: TRBV12-3/TRBV12-4
j_call: TRBJ1-2
d_call: .
clone_size: few
cdr3_nt: TGTGCCAGCAGTTTTATTCGACAGAACTATGGCTACACCTTC
cdr3_aa: CASSFIRQNYGYTF

v_call: TRBV6-2/TRBV6-3
j_call: TRBJ2-3
d_call: TRBD2
clone_size: few
cdr3_nt: TGTGCCAGCATTCCTAGCGGGGCCGTATCAGATACGCAGTATTTT
cdr3_aa: CASIPSGAVSDTQYF

v_call: TRBV5-5
j_call: TRBJ1-1
d_call: .
clone_size: few
cdr3_nt: TGTGCCAGCAGCTTAGACAGCGACACTGAAGCTTTCTTT
cdr3_aa: CASSLDSDTEAFF

v_call: TRBV27
j_call: TRBJ1-1
d_call: .
clone_size: few
cdr3_nt: TGTGCCAGCAGTTTTGGAGACGGAAAAATGAACACTGAAGCTTTCTTT
cdr3_aa: CASSFGDGKMNTEAFF

v_call: TRBV5-1
j_call: TRBJ1-3
d_call: .
clone_size: many
cdr3_nt: TGCGCCAGCAGCTTGGGGGACACCATATATTTT
cdr3_aa: CASSLGDTIYF

v_call: TRBV2
j_call: TRBJ1-5
d_call: .
clone_size: few
cdr3_nt: TGTGCCAGCGCCACCTTTACAGGCAATCAGCCCCAGCATTTT
cdr3_aa: CASATFTGNQPQHF

v_call: TRBV7-2
j_call: TRBJ2-3
d_call: TRBD2
clone_size: .
cdr3_nt: TGTGCCAGCAGCCTGACTAGCGTGACCACAGATACGCAGTATTTT
cdr3_aa: CASSLTSVTTDTQYF

v_call: TRBV5-1
j_call: TRBJ2-3
d_call: .
clone_size: few
cdr3_nt: TGCGCCAGCAGCTCCCGGGACAAAAGGTATTTT
cdr3_aa: CASSSRDKRYF

v_call: TRBV13
j_call: TRBJ2-2
d_call: TRBD1
clone_size: .
cdr3_nt: TGTGCCAGCAGCTTCGAGACAGGGGGCGCGGGGTCCGGGGAGCTGTTTTTT
cdr3_aa: CASSFETGGAGSGELFF

v_call: TRBV7-9
j_call: TRBJ2-1
d_call: TRBD2
clone_size: many
cdr3_nt: TGTGCCAGCGGTATTGGGAGGGTTTCCTACAATGAGCAGTTCTTC
cdr3_aa: CASGIGRVSYNEQFF

v_call: TRBV15
j_call: TRBJ1-1
d_call: .
clone_size: few
cdr3_nt: TGTGCCACCAGCAGGCGTGAGGAGTACACTGAAGCTTTCTTT
cdr3_aa: CATSRREEYTEAFF

v_call: TRBV5-5
j_call: TRBJ2-3
d_call: TRBD2
clone_size: few
cdr3_nt: TGTGCCAGCAGCTTGGCGGCTAGCGGATTAACAGATACGCAGTATTTT
cdr3_aa: CASSLAASGLTDTQYF

v_call: TRBV4-3
j_call: TRBJ2-3
d_call: TRBD2
clone_size: few
cdr3_nt: TGCGCCAGCAGCCAGACCGGGACTAATACGCAGTATTTT
cdr3_aa: CASSQTGTNTQYF